These T cell receptor beta chains were read from a single sample in a study of OX40 agonist ivuxolimab in advanced cancers. Sequencing used immunoSEQ multiplex PCR; TCRdb keeps in-frame clones, though not all of them. The sample shows about 71,000 clones, around 94% of them seen only once. The material was CD4+ or CD8+ T cells sorted from blood, obtained in a trial of the OX40 agonist ivuxolimab. All receptors derive from an adult with an advanced solid tumor such as melanoma, head and neck, liver or kidney cancer. Both conserved end residues are part of each CDR3. D genes are given only for firm matches. Clone size appears in some rows only: once, few, many, or a class for an expanded clone.

>NA|once|TRBV28|TRBJ1-5
CASSATQPQHF
TGTGCCAGCAGTGCCACTCAGCCCCAGCATTTT
>NA|NA|TRBV9|TRBJ2-5
CASSVEVGIGEETQYF
TGTGCCAGCAGCGTAGAGGTTGGGATAGGGGAAGAGACCCAGTACTTC
>NA|NA|TRBV28|TRBJ2-1
CASSMGVEQFF
TGTGCCAGCAGTATGGGGGTTGAGCAGTTCTTC
>TRBD1|NA|TRBV4-1|TRBJ2-1
CASSHTGDTYNEQFF
TGCGCCAGCAGCCACACAGGGGATACCTACAATGAGCAGTTCTTC
>NA|once|TRBV4-2|TRBJ2-5
CASSQLEYQETQYF
TGTGCCAGCAGCCAACTAGAGTACCAAGAGACCCAGTACTTC
>NA|NA|TRBV28|TRBJ1-4
CASRLWGATNEKLFF
TGTGCCAGCAGGCTTTGGGGGGCGACTAATGAAAAACTGTTTTTT
>TRBD1|NA|TRBV7-9|TRBJ1-1
CASSGTGRSTEAFF
TGTGCCAGCAGCGGGACAGGGCGCAGCACTGAAGCTTTCTTT
>NA|NA|TRBV27|TRBJ2-7
CASSYAGTFYEQYF
TGTGCCAGCAGTTACGCCGGGACCTTCTACGAGCAGTACTTC
>NA|NA|TRBV5-3|TRBJ1-5
CARSLRQLSNQPQHF
TGTGCCAGAAGCTTGAGGCAGCTGAGCAATCAGCCCCAGCATTTT
>NA|NA|TRBV4-3|TRBJ2-1
CASGAGSPDNEQFF
TGCGCCTCAGGGGCCGGGAGTCCCGACAATGAGCAGTTCTTC
>TRBD2|NA|TRBV29-1|TRBJ2-3
CSVERLAGEGDTQYF
TGCAGCGTTGAACGACTAGCGGGAGAAGGAGATACGCAGTATTTT
>TRBD1|NA|TRBV4-1|TRBJ2-7
CASSQDRGQYEQYF
TGCGCCAGCAGCCAAGACAGGGGGCAGTACGAGCAGTACTTC
>NA|NA|TRBV6-4|TRBJ2-1
CASSDLSMGSSYNEQFF
TGTGCCAGCAGTGACTTGTCGATGGGTTCCTCCTACAATGAGCAGTTCTTC
>NA|NA|TRBV19|TRBJ1-1
CATQAPAFYKNTEAFF
TGTGCCACCCAAGCCCCGGCGTTTTACAAGAACACTGAAGCTTTCTTT
>NA|NA|TRBV10-1|TRBJ1-3
CASSEATGASGNTIYF
TGCGCCAGCAGTGAGGCTACCGGGGCCTCTGGAAACACCATATATTTT
>NA|NA|TRBV27|TRBJ1-4
CASSLSVSVGLNEKLFF
TGTGCCAGCAGTTTATCAGTGTCGGTCGGTCTTAATGAAAAACTGTTTTTT
>TRBD1|NA|TRBV7-2|TRBJ1-5
CASSEWTGATAQHF
TGTGCCAGCAGCGAGTGGACAGGGGCCACCGCCCAGCATTTT
>TRBD2|NA|TRBV29-1|TRBJ2-7
CSVEVLAGVVNYEQYF
TGCAGCGTTGAAGTTCTAGCGGGAGTCGTCAACTACGAGCAGTACTTC
>NA|NA|TRBV5-1|TRBJ2-3
CASNPNLPGPPTDTQYF
TGCGCCAGCAACCCGAACCTCCCGGGACCCCCCACAGATACGCAGTATTTT
>NA|NA|TRBV7-6|TRBJ2-1
CASSLGVSGFGQYNEQFF
TGTGCCAGCAGCTTAGGTGTATCGGGGTTCGGACAGTACAATGAGCAGTTCTTC
>TRBD1|NA|TRBV5-1|TRBJ1-2
CASSLEGAHGAGYTF
TGCGCCAGCAGCTTAGAGGGGGCGCACGGGGCTGGCTACACCTTC
>NA|NA|TRBV9|TRBJ2-7
CASSVGRDPTYEQYF
TGTGCCAGCAGCGTAGGCAGGGACCCCACTTACGAGCAGTACTTC